Given below is one T cell receptor (beta chain) in context. Its target is unknown. The source of the sample is a study of graft-versus-host responses after intestinal transplantation. Overall study: Transplants were multivisceral, liver-intestinal, or isolated intestinal.

Study observations and caveats: Detection of GvH clones occurred in recipient marrow, and some had their first appearance in ileum or blood. With peak circulating GvH clone levels came an association with early post-transplant HvG declines.

Clones were sequenced by immunoSEQ multiplex PCR, and TCRdb holds only the in-frame ones, with some missing. This sample carries tens of thousands of clones, around 91% of them seen once, and the ten largest clones take over 0.08%. The source of this sequence is a human donor who received an intestinal transplant. The sample here was unstimulated CD4+ T cells sorted from spleen or lymph node cells, taken before intestinal transplant.

This CDR3 is CASSSSVSGGAQYF. CDR3 in DNA: TGTGCCAGTAGTAGCAGCGTTAGCGGGGGAGCCCAGTACTTC. The V call is TRBV19, the J call TRBJ2-5, with 9 bases identical to TRBD2. Germline V lookup: CDR1 LNHDA, CDR2 SQIVND (reference sequence). The CDR3 loop spans 14 amino acids. Trimming took 4 bases from V and 9 from J; bases not matched to a gene: 9.